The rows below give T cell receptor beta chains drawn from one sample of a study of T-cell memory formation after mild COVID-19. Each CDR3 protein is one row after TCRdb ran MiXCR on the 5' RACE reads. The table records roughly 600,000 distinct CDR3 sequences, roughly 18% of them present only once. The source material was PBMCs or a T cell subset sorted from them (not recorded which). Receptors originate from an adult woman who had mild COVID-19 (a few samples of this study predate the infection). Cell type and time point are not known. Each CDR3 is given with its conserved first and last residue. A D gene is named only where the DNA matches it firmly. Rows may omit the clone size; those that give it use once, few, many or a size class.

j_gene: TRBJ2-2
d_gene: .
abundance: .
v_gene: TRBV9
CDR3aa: CASSATSGIRGTGELFF
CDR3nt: TGTGCCAGCAGCGCAACGTCAGGGATAAGAGGCACCGGGGAGCTGTTTTTT

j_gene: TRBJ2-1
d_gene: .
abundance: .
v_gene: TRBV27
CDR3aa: CASSLSGPSYNEQFF
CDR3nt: TGTGCCAGCAGCCTTAGCGGCCCCTCCTACAATGAGCAGTTCTTC

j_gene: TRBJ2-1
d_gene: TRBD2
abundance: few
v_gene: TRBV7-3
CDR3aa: CASSFGAGVYNEQFF
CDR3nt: TGTGCCAGCAGCTTTGGAGCGGGAGTATACAATGAGCAGTTCTTC

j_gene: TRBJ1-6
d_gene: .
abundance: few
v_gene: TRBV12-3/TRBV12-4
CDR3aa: CASSLDSPSSYNSPLHF
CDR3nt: TGTGCCAGCAGCCTGGACTCGCCGAGCTCCTATAATTCACCCCTCCACTTT

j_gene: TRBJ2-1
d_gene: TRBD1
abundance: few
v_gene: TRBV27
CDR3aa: CASSSGQGIRGDEQFF
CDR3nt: TGTGCCAGCAGTTCAGGACAGGGGATCCGGGGTGATGAGCAGTTCTTC

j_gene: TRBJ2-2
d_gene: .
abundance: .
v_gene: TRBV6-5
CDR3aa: CASSYSVRDTGELFF
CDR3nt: TGTGCCAGCAGTTACTCGGTACGGGACACCGGGGAGCTGTTTTTT

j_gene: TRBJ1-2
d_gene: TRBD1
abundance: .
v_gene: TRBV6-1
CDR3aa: CASSETTGNGYTF
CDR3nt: TGTGCCAGCAGTGAAACGACAGGGAATGGCTACACCTTC

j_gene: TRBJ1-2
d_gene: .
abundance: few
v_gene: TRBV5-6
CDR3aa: CASSLPALNYGYTF
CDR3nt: TGTGCCAGCAGCTTGCCAGCTCTTAACTATGGCTACACCTTC

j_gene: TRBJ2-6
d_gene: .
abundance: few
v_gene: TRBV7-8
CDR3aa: CASSFVGANVLTF
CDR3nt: TGTGCCAGCAGCTTTGTTGGGGCCAACGTCCTGACTTTC

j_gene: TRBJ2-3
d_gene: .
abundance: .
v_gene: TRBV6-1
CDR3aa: CASSEAPGGLQDTQYF
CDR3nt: TGTGCCAGCAGTGAAGCGCCAGGCGGGCTACAAGATACGCAGTATTTT

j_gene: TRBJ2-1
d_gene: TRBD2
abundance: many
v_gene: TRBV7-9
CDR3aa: CASSYLAGGGDEQFF
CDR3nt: TGTGCCAGCAGCTACCTAGCGGGAGGAGGGGATGAGCAGTTCTTC

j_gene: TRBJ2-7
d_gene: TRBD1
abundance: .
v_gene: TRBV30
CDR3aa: CAQSSGTGPYEQYF
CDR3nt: TGTGCCCAAAGCTCCGGGACAGGCCCCTACGAGCAGTACTTC

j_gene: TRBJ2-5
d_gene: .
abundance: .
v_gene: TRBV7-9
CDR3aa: CASSLEGTGQETQYF
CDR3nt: TGTGCCAGCAGCTTAGAGGGGACCGGCCAAGAGACCCAGTACTTC

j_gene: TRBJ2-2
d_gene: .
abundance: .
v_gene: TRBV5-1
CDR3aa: CASSLGEGELFF
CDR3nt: TGCGCCAGCAGCTTGGGGGAAGGGGAGCTGTTTTTT

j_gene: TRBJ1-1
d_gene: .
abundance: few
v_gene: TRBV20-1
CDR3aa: CSARRDGLNTEAFF
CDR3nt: TGCAGTGCTAGAAGGGACGGTTTGAACACTGAAGCTTTCTTT

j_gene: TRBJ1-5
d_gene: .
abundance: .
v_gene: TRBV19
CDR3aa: CASRIRGNGNQPQHF
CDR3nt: TGTGCCAGTAGAATCCGGGGAAACGGCAATCAGCCCCAGCATTTT

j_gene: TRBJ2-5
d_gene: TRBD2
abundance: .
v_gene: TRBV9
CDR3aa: CASNDWLSGRVWKTQYF
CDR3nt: TGTGCCAGTAACGATTGGCTTAGCGGGAGGGTGTGGAAGACCCAGTACTTC

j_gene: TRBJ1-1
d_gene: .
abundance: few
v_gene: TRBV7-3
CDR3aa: CASSLVAGARMNTEAFF
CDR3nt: TGTGCCAGCAGCTTGGTCGCAGGAGCCCGTATGAACACTGAAGCTTTCTTT

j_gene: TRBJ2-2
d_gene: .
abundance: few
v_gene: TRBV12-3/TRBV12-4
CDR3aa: CASSRRQGSGELFF
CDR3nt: TGTGCCAGCAGTCGGCGCCAGGGGAGCGGGGAGCTGTTTTTT

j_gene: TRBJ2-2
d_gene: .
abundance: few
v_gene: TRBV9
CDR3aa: CASSVGPNTGELFF
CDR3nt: TGTGCCAGTTCAGTTGGACCGAACACCGGGGAGCTGTTTTTT

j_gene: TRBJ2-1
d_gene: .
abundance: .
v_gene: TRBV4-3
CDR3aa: CASSQDIYGAEYNEQFF
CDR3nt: TGCGCCAGCAGCCAAGATATCTACGGAGCGGAATACAATGAGCAGTTCTTC

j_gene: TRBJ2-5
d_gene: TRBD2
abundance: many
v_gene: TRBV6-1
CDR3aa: CASSLAVYQETQYF
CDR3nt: TGTGCCAGCAGTCTAGCGGTGTACCAAGAGACCCAGTACTTC

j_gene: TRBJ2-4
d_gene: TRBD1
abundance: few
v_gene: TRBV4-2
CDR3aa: CASSHPGQGKLRAKNIQYF
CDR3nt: TGTGCCAGCAGCCACCCGGGACAGGGAAAGCTTCGGGCCAAAAACATTCAGTACTTC

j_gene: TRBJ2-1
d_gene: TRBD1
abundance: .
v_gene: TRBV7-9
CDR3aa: CASSKLIPTGGMQFF
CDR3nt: TGTGCCAGCAGCAAACTCATCCCGACAGGGGGTATGCAGTTCTTC

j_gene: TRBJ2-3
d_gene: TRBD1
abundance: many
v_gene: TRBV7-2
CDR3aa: CASSRKNRGSADTQYF
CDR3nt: TGTGCCAGCAGCCGAAAAAACAGGGGGAGCGCAGATACGCAGTATTTT

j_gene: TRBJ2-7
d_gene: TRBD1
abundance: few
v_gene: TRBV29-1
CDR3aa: CSVRQGAHEQYF
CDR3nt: TGCAGCGTTAGACAGGGGGCGCACGAGCAGTACTTC

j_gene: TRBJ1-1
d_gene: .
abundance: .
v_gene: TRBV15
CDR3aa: CATSRGGDTEAFF
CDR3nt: TGTGCCACCAGCAGAGGAGGGGACACTGAAGCTTTCTTT

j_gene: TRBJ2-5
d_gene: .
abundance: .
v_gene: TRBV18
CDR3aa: CASSPRQGRIQETQYF
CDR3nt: TGTGCCAGCTCACCACGTCAGGGGAGAATCCAAGAGACCCAGTACTTC

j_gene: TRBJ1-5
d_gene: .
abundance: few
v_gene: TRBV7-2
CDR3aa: CASSLGGGRGNQPQHF
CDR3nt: TGTGCCAGCAGCTTAGGGGGAGGGCGAGGAAATCAGCCCCAGCATTTT

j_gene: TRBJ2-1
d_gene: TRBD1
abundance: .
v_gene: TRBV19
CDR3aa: CASSQGVGNEQFF
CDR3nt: TGTGCCAGTAGTCAGGGGGTGGGCAATGAGCAGTTCTTC

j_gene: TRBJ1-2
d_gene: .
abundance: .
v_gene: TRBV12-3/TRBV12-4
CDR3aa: CASSQDGMYGYTF
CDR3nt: TGTGCCAGCAGTCAAGACGGGATGTATGGCTACACCTTC

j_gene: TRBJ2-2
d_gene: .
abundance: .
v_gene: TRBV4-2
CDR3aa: CASSQEAAEANTGELFF
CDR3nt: TGTGCCAGCAGCCAAGAGGCTGCGGAAGCGAACACCGGGGAGCTGTTTTTT

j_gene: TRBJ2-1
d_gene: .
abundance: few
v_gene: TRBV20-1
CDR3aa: CSARPQGRYNEQFF
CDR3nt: TGCAGTGCTAGACCGCAGGGAAGATACAATGAGCAGTTCTTC

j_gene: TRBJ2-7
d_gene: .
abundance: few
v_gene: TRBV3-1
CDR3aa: CASSRGDPPYEQYF
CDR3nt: TGTGCCAGCAGCCGCGGGGACCCTCCCTACGAGCAGTACTTC

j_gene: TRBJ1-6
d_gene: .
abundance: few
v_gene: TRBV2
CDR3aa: CASSEGSLTLHF
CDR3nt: TGTGCCAGCAGTGAGGGTTCCCTCACCCTCCACTTT

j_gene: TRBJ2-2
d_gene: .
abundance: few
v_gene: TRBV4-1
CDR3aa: CASSQVRSIGELFF
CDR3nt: TGCGCCAGCAGCCAAGTTCGGAGCATCGGGGAGCTGTTTTTT

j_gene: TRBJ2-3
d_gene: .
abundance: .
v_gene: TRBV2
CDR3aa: CASRETLDTQYF
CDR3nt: TGTGCCAGCAGGGAAACTCTGGATACGCAGTATTTT

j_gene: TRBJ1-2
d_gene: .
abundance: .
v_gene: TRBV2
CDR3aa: CASSESNLSYGYTF
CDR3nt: TGTGCCAGCAGTGAAAGTAATTTAAGCTATGGCTACACCTTC

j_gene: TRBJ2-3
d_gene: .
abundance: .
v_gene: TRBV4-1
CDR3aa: CASSPKTSPGAPTDTQYF
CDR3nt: TGCGCCAGCAGCCCAAAGACAAGCCCGGGGGCACCCACAGATACGCAGTATTTT

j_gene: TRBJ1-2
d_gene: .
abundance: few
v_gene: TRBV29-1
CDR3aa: CSVVGPTLGGFGLDYGYTF
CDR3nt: TGCAGCGTTGTAGGCCCTACATTGGGAGGGTTCGGCCTAGACTATGGCTACACCTTC

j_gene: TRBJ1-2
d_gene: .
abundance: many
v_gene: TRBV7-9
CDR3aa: CASNFDPNYGYTF
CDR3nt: TGTGCCAGCAACTTTGACCCTAACTATGGCTACACCTTC

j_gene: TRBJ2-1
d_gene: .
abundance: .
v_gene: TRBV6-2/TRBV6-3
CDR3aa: CASSHTGASSYNEQFF
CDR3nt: TGTGCCAGCAGTCACACGGGGGCGAGCTCCTACAATGAGCAGTTCTTC

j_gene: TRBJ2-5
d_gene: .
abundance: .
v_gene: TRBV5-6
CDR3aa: CASSLVRVLETQYF
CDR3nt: TGTGCCAGCAGCTTAGTACGGGTCCTAGAGACCCAGTACTTC

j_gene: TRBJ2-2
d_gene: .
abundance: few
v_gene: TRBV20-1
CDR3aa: CSARDLGAGELFF
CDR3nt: TGCAGTGCTAGAGATCTAGGGGCAGGGGAGCTGTTTTTT

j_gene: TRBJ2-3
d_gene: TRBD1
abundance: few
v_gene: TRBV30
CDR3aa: CAWSGQGSRADTQYF
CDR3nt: TGTGCCTGGAGTGGACAGGGGTCTCGGGCAGATACGCAGTATTTT

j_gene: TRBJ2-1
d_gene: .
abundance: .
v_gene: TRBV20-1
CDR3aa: CSASYSAYNEQFF
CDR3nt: TGCAGTGCCTCGTACTCAGCCTACAATGAGCAGTTCTTC

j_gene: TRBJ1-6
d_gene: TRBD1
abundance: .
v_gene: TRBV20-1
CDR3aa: CSARDHWKSTGVDGPLHF
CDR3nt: TGCAGTGCTAGAGATCATTGGAAGTCGACAGGGGTGGATGGACCCCTCCACTTT

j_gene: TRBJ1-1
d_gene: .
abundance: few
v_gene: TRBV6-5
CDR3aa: CASSYGPMNTEAFF
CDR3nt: TGTGCCAGCAGTTACGGTCCCATGAACACTGAAGCTTTCTTT